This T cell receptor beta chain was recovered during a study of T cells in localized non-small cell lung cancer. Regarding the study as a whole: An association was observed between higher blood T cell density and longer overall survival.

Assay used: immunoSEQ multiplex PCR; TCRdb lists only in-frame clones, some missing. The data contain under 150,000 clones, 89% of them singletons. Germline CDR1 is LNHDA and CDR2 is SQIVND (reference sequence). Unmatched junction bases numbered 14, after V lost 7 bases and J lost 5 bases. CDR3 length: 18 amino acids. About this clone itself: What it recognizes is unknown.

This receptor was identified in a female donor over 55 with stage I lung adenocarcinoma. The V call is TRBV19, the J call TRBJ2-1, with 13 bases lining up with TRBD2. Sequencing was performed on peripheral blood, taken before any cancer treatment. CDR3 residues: CASTTNPGTSGANNEQFF. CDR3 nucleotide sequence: TGTGCCAGTACCACAAACCCTGGGACTAGCGGGGCTAACAATGAGCAGTTCTTC.